Listed here are 31 T cell receptor beta chains from one sample, sequenced in a study of blood T cell repertoires in COVID-19. The data were produced by immunoSEQ multiplex PCR, yet TCRdb's version contains in-frame clones alone and is incomplete. The data show fewer than 250,000 clones, with 83% seen just once and 2% to 3% held by the top ten. The sample consisted of peripheral blood. The receptors derive from a woman aged 40 to 50 with active or convalescent COVID-19.

In its sample, this clone was seen many times. The rearrangement uses TRBV24-1 and TRBJ1-1; 8 bases agree with TRBD1. CDR3 size: 16 residues. J lost 0 bases, V lost 5 bases, and 7 bases had no gene match. Germline V gene lookup returns CDR1 KGHDR and CDR2 SFDVKD. CDR3 protein: CATSGGTGGVNTEAFF. The CDR3 bases are TGTGCCACCAGTGGAGGGACAGGAGGAGTGAACACTGAAGCTTTCTTT.

The chain uses TRBV3-1 (or the pseudogene TRBV3-2) and TRBJ2-7; D is perhaps TRBD1 (5 bases). The CDR3 is 18 amino acids. Trimming removed 2 bases at V and 2 bases at J, with 22 bases between. The V gene's germline CDR1 is LGHDT and CDR2 YNNKEL (reference sequence). The CDR3 DNA is TGTGCCAGCAGCCAATTGGGTGGGAACCCCTCAGGGACCTACGAGCAGTACTTC. Amino acid sequence: CASSQLGGNPSGTYEQYF.

The count of this clone is one. The chain couples TRBV20-1 to TRBJ2-1; 11 positions match TRBD2. The CDR3 is made up of 17 amino acids. V lost 3 bases and J lost 2; bases outside the gene matches: 9. Germline V gives CDR1 DFQATT, CDR2 SNEGSKA (reference sequence). This CDR3 is CSASGPASGRTYNEQFF. The DNA of the CDR3 is TGCAGTGCTAGTGGACCGGCTAGCGGGAGGACCTACAATGAGCAGTTCTTC.

The chain links TRBV7-3 to TRBJ2-1; 10 nucleotides line up with TRBD2. This CDR3 has 16 residues. CDR1 is SGHTA, CDR2 FQGTGA, per germline. After removal of 5 bases from V and 6 bases from J, the junction contained 10 bases not matched to a gene. The CDR3, as DNA: TGTGCCAGCAGCGTATCTAGCGGGGGTGGTGGCAATGAGCAGTTCTTC. Translating it yields CASSVSSGGGGNEQFF.

The genes are TRBV2 and TRBJ1-2, with a weak D call TRBD1 (5 bases). This CDR3 comprises 14 residues. In germline, CDR1 is SNHLY, CDR2 FYNNEI. The V end lost 6 bases, the J end lost 6 bases, and 17 bases lay between the germline ends. CDR3 nucleotides: TGTGCCAGCAGCCTACAGACAGTTTCGGATGGCTACACCTTC. It specifies CASSLQTVSDGYTF.

J is TRBJ1-6 and V is TRBV10-1; 8 nucleotides agree with TRBD1. Losses at the gene ends were 6 bases for V and 7 bases for J; bases not matched to a gene: 5. CDR1 and CDR2 (germline): WNHNN, SYGVQD (reference sequence). The CDR3 totals 14 residues. CDR3 amino acids: CASRTDRENSPLHF. The CDR3 coding sequence is TGCGCCAGCAGGACGGACAGGGAAAATTCACCCCTCCACTTT.

A single count supports this clone. DNA of the CDR3: TGTGCCAGCAGCCCCCTGGGACTAGCGGGAAACAATGAGCAGTTCTTC. Its protein is CASSPLGLAGNNEQFF. The V gene is TRBV5-6, the J gene TRBJ2-1; 13 bases are a match to TRBD2. V lost 4 bases and J lost 5; bases outside the gene matches: 6. The CDR3 has 16 residues. The germline CDR1 and CDR2 sequences are SGHDT and YYEEEE.

The chain employs TRBV5-8 and TRBJ2-1, with 14 nucleotides matching TRBD2. Germline CDR1 SGHTS, CDR2 YDEGEE. The trim removed 4 bases at V and 8 bases at J, leaving 5 bases unmatched. CDR3 length: 15 residues. The CDR3 reads CASSKGLAGVDEQFF. The CDR3 DNA sequence: TGTGCCAGCAGCAAGGGACTAGCGGGAGTCGATGAGCAGTTCTTC.

A remark on this clone: The junction shows a germline mismatch at one end, possibly a read error. The chain recombines TRBV5-4 with TRBJ2-5, with D possibly TRBD2 on 6 matching bases. Germline loops: CDR1 SGHNT, CDR2 YYREEE (reference sequence). The CDR3 length is 14 residues. CDR3 sequence: CVSSLAGSQETQYF. The CDR3 DNA reads TGTGTCAGCAGCTTGGCGGGAAGTCAAGAGACCCAGTACTTC.

The V and J genes are TRBV5-1 and TRBJ1-6; TRBD1 matches 8 bases. The CDR3 covers 15 residues. Trimming at V came to 1 base and at J to 10 bases, leaving 7 bases not matched to a gene. Germline loops: CDR1 SGHRS, CDR2 YFSETQ. The CDR3 reads CASSLLWTGTSPLHF. CDR3 nucleotides: TGCGCCAGCAGCTTGTTGTGGACAGGGACCTCACCCCTCCACTTT.

This rearrangement joins TRBV7-2 to TRBJ2-5; 8 nucleotides align to TRBD2. The CDR3 contains 15 residues. CDR1 SGHTA and CDR2 FQGNSA come from the germline V gene. After removal of 1 base from V and 2 bases from J, the junction contained 3 bases not matched to a gene. CDR3 sequence: CASSLGAGVQETQYF. The CDR3 nucleotides read TGTGCCAGCAGCTTAGGAGCGGGAGTGCAAGAGACCCAGTACTTC.

V and J are TRBV13 and TRBJ2-7; possibly TRBD2 for D (7 bases). This CDR3 has 14 residues. Trimming removed 4 bases at V and 4 bases at J, with 14 bases between. Per the germline V gene, CDR1 is PRHDT and CDR2 is FYEKMQ (reference sequence). The CDR3 reads CASSSRGGKYEQYF. The CDR3 DNA follows: TGTGCCAGCAGCTCGAGGGGGGGCAAGTACGAGCAGTACTTC.

The V call is TRBV9, the J call TRBJ2-2, with TRBD2 matching 10 bases. Losses at the gene ends were 2 bases for V and 5 bases for J; bases not matched to a gene: 9. CDR1 and CDR2 from the germline V gene are SGDLS and YYNGEE. The CDR3 sequence is 17 residues long. The CDR3 DNA reads TGTGCCAGCAGCGTTTATAGCGGGGGGAGTGGGACCGGGGAGCTGTTTTTT. It translates to CASSVYSGGSGTGELFF.

V and J are TRBV7-3 and TRBJ2-1; no clear D. The CDR3 has 13 amino acids. The V end was cut by 2 bases, the J end by 3 bases, with 5 bases between. Per germline, CDR1 SGHTA and CDR2 FQGTGA. The CDR3 is CASSLLRYNEQFF. In nucleotides, the CDR3 is TGTGCCAGCAGCTTACTCCGCTACAATGAGCAGTTCTTC. The whole variable domain, filled in from reference TRBV7-3 and TRBJ2-1, reads GAGVSQTPSNKVTEKGKYVELRCDPISGHTALYWYRQSLGQGPEFLIYFQGTGAADDSGLPNDRFFAVRPEGSVSTLKIQRTERGDSAVYLCASSLLRYNEQFFGPGTRLTVL.

The DNA of the CDR3 is TGTGCCAGTAGTATGGGGGGTACTGGTGAAAAACTGTTTTTT. It codes for CASSMGGTGEKLFF. The J gene is TRBJ1-4, the V gene TRBV19; possibly TRBD1 for D (5 bases). Deletions cut 3 bases from V and 7 bases from J, with 12 bases between. CDR3 length: 14 amino acids. Germline V gene lookup returns CDR1 LNHDA and CDR2 SQIVND (reference sequence).

The genes are TRBV7-9 and TRBJ1-1; a possible D gene is TRBD1 (6 bases). Trimming shortened V by 8 bases and J by 0 bases, and 13 bases separated the two germline ends. The CDR3 length is 14 residues. Germline assignment: CDR1 SEHNR and CDR2 FQNEAQ (reference sequence). The CDR3 coding sequence is TGTGCCAGCTGGGGGGGACAACTGAACACTGAAGCTTTCTTT. Protein sequence: CASWGGQLNTEAFF. Full variable domain (missing parts from reference TRBV7-9 and TRBJ1-1): DTGVSQNPRHKITKRGQNVTFRCDPISEHNRLYWYRQTLGQGPEFLTYFQNEAQLEKSRLLSDRFSAERPKGSFSTLEIQRTEQGDSAMYLCASWGGQLNTEAFFGQGTRLTVV.

This clone came up a few times. The V gene is TRBV19, the J gene TRBJ2-1; 7 nucleotides line up with TRBD2. The J segment lost 7 bases and the V segment lost 5 bases, leaving 8 bases of the junction unmatched. Germline V CDR1 and CDR2: LNHDA, SQIVND (reference sequence). The CDR3 has 14 amino acids. The CDR3 DNA reads as TGTGCCAGTAGTCACCGAGGCGGGGGAAATGAGCAGTTCTTC. Translated: CASSHRGGGNEQFF.

The gene calls are TRBV6-2 or TRBV6-3 and TRBJ1-5, with a tentative D call TRBD1 (6 bases). Looked up from germline, CDR1 is MNHEY and CDR2 is SVGEGT. Trimming took 5 bases from V and 0 from J, leaving 8 bases between them. CDR3 length equals 14 residues. Here the CDR3 DNA reads TGTGCCAGCAGTGGACAGTATAGCAATCAGCCCCAGCATTTT. It specifies CASSGQYSNQPQHF.

The chain employs TRBV9 and TRBJ2-3; 9 nucleotides match TRBD2. This CDR3 has 18 residues. Looked up from germline, CDR1 is SGDLS and CDR2 is YYNGEE. J was trimmed by 2 bases and V by 4 bases; bases with no gene match: 14. The CDR3 spells CASSLEGMSGRSTDTQYF. DNA of the CDR3: TGTGCCAGCAGCCTGGAGGGGATGAGCGGGAGGTCCACAGATACGCAGTATTTT.

The chain uses TRBV5-6 and TRBJ1-1; D gene ambiguous. The germline V and J ends were trimmed by 1 base and 0 bases, with 10 bases remaining between them. CDR3 length equals 15 residues. Germline V CDR1 and CDR2: SGHDT, YYEEEE. CDR3 nucleotide sequence: TGTGCCAGCAGCTTGTTGCAGAATTTGAACACTGAAGCTTTCTTT. This codes for CASSLLQNLNTEAFF.

The V call is TRBV27, the J call TRBJ1-1; 8 nucleotides match TRBD1. Germline CDR1 and CDR2: MNHEY and SMNVEV (reference sequence). This CDR3 has 15 residues. Losses at the gene ends were 5 bases for V and 1 base for J; bases not matched to a gene: 6. The CDR3 DNA reads as TGTGCCAGCAGTCCCCTTGGACAGGGGAACACTGAAGCTTTCTTT. It codes for CASSPLGQGNTEAFF.

This clone was detected only a few times. This chain links TRBV3-1 (or the pseudogene TRBV3-2) with TRBJ2-3; 7 nucleotides line up with TRBD1. Losses at the gene ends were 1 base for V and 6 bases for J; bases not matched to a gene: 7. Germline lookup yields CDR1 LGHDT and CDR2 YNNKEL (reference sequence). The CDR3 runs 15 residues. The CDR3 bases are TGTGCCAGCAGCCAAGTAGGACAGGTGTGGGATACGCAGTATTTT. As protein: CASSQVGQVWDTQYF.

The V gene is TRBV9, the J gene TRBJ1-1, with 7 bases identical to TRBD1. CDR1 is SGDLS, CDR2 YYNGEE, per germline. The CDR3 is made up of 15 amino acids. V was pared by 3 bases and J by 0 bases, with 5 bases of the junction left unmatched. DNA for the CDR3: TGTGCCAGCAGCGAACAGGGGTTGATGAACACTGAAGCTTTCTTT. This encodes CASSEQGLMNTEAFF.

V is TRBV24-1 and J is TRBJ2-5, with TRBD1 matching 10 bases. CDR1 is KGHDR, CDR2 SFDVKD, per germline. The J segment lost 5 bases and the V segment lost 3 bases, leaving 8 bases of the junction unmatched. The CDR3 is 16 amino acids. The chain's CDR3 is CATSDPGQGQRETQYF. The CDR3 region has the DNA TGTGCCACCAGTGATCCGGGACAGGGGCAACGGGAGACCCAGTACTTC.

The rearrangement joins TRBV27 to TRBJ1-4; 7 bases are a match to TRBD1. V shed 6 bases and J 8 bases; nucleotides not matched to a gene: 18. Germline V gives CDR1 MNHEY, CDR2 SMNVEV (reference sequence). This CDR3 has 17 amino acids. The CDR3 DNA sequence: TGTGCCAGCAGGCTTGGTGAGGCGACAGGGTCTGGCGAAAAACTGTTTTTT. Protein: CASRLGEATGSGEKLFF. The full variable domain, in which reference TRBV27 and TRBJ1-4 provide the parts outside the CDR3, is EAQVTQNPRYLITVTGKKLTVTCSQNMNHEYMSWYRQDPGLGLRQIYYSMNVEVTDKGDVPEGYKVSRKEKRNFPLILESPSPNQTSLYFCASRLGEATGSGEKLFFGSGTQLSVL.

The chain employs TRBV4-1 and TRBJ2-1; maybe TRBD1 (6 bases). Germline V gives CDR1 MGHRA, CDR2 YSYEKL. This CDR3 has 14 residues. Between the trimmed V and J ends, which lost 5 bases and 1 base, there was a span of 9 bases. Here the CDR3 reads CASSSTGSYNEQFF. The DNA of the CDR3 is TGCGCCAGCAGCTCCACAGGGTCCTACAATGAGCAGTTCTTC.

This chain joins TRBV5-5 and TRBJ2-2, with no clear D. CDR3 size: 16 residues. The germline CDR1 and CDR2 sequences are SGHKS and YYEKEE (reference sequence). V was trimmed by 0 bases and J by 0 bases, leaving 9 bases between them. The CDR3 here is CASSLVAGSNTGELFF. The CDR3 coding sequence is TGTGCCAGCAGCTTGGTCGCCGGGTCGAACACCGGGGAGCTGTTTTTT.

A single count supports this clone. V is TRBV28 and J is TRBJ1-2, with D possibly matching TRBD1 (6 bases). Germline values: CDR1 MDHEN, CDR2 SYDVKM. Trimming took off 7 bases at V and 8 bases at J, with 11 bases between the two ends. There are 11 residues in the CDR3. The DNA of the CDR3 is TGTGCCAGCACCGCAGGGGCGGGCTACACCTTC. Translation gives CASTAGAGYTF.

By share, this clone counts as medium-sized. The chain carries TRBV4-2 and TRBJ2-7, with 8 bases identical to TRBD1. CDR3 size: 15 residues. Germline CDR1 is LGHNA and CDR2 is YNFKEQ. V lost 3 bases, J lost 2 bases, and 6 bases stayed unmatched. The CDR3 is CASSHNRGSAYEQYF. The CDR3 nucleotides read TGTGCCAGCAGCCACAACAGGGGGAGTGCCTACGAGCAGTACTTC.

The rearrangement links TRBV6-5 to TRBJ2-7; TRBD1 agrees at 8 bases. CDR3 size: 15 residues. The V gene's germline CDR1 is MNHEY and CDR2 SVGAGI. With 4 bases clipped from V and 0 bases from J, the junction kept 5 bases outside the gene matches. This CDR3 reads CASSFYRGSSYEQYF. CDR3 DNA: TGTGCCAGCAGTTTTTACAGGGGGAGCTCCTACGAGCAGTACTTC.

Comments on this clone: An end of the junction differs from the germline gene, which may be a read error. CDR3 in amino acids: CARRGGQGGNQPQHF. In DNA, the CDR3 is TGTGCCCGTAGGGGGGGACAGGGGGGCAATCAGCCCCAGCATTTT. The rearrangement uses TRBV19 and TRBJ1-5, with 11 bases lining up with TRBD1. The CDR3 sequence is 15 residues long. Looked up from germline, CDR1 is LNHDA and CDR2 is SQIVND (reference sequence).